Listed below are T cell receptor beta chains from one sample, sequenced in a study of blood T cell repertoires in COVID-19. The table came from immunoSEQ multiplex PCR; TCRdb's copy has only in-frame clones and leaves some out. In the table there are about 210,000 clones, about 80% of which are singletons. Material for sequencing was peripheral blood. The receptor source for this set is an elderly woman with COVID-19, enrolled during active disease. Both conserved end residues are part of each CDR3.

>TRBJ1-2|TRBV10-2
CASGVGGAANYGYTF
>TRBJ1-4|TRBV28
CASSPGRREEKLFF
>TRBJ2-7|TRBV11-1
CASSSHMGDYEQYF
>TRBJ1-1|TRBV6-5
CASSPIGRALSEAFF
>TRBJ1-6|TRBV4-1
CASSQGRIQVNSPLHF
>TRBJ2-7|TRBV10-3
CAIRTGGAYEQYF
>TRBJ2-7|TRBV3-1/TRBV3-2
CASSQEFTRPGEQYF
>TRBJ2-7|TRBV7-3
CASSLIRSDEQYF
>TRBJ1-4|TRBV6-5
CASSYTDRGKGKLFF
>TRBJ2-1|TRBV3-1/TRBV3-2
CASSQVVGAYNEQFF
>TRBJ2-5|TRBV5-5
CASSWSLAGGETQYF
>TRBJ1-3|TRBV6-5
CASSPRSTNTIYF
>TRBJ2-2|TRBV5-1
CASSLGRANTGELFF
>TRBJ2-7|TRBV27
CASFGRGQAYEQYF